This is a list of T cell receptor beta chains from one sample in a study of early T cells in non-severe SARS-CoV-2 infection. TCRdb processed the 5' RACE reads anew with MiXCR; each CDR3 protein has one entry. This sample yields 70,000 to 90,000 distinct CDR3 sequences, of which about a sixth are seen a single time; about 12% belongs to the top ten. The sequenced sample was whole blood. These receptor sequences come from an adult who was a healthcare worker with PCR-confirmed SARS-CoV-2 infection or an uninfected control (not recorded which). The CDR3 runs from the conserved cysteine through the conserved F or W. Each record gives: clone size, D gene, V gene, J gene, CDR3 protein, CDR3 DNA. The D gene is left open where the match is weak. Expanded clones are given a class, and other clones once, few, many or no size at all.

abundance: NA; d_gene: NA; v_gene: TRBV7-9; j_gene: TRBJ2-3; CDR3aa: CASSFGGPDTQYF; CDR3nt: TGTGCCAGCAGCTTCGGAGGCCCAGATACGCAGTATTTT
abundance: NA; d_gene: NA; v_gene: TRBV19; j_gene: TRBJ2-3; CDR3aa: CASSNQGTDTQYF; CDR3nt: TGTGCCAGTAGTAACCAGGGGACAGATACGCAGTATTTT
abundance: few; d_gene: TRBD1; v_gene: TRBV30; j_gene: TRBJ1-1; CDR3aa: CAWRADRADTEAFF; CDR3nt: TGTGCCTGGAGAGCCGACAGGGCGGACACTGAAGCTTTCTTT
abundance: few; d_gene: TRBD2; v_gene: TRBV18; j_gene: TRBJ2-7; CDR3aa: CASSPRVTSTHEQYF; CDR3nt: TGTGCCAGCTCACCACGGGTGACTAGCACCCACGAGCAGTACTTC
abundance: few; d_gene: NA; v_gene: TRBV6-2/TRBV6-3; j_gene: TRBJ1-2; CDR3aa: CASSEVGYTF; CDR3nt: TGTGCCAGCAGTGAAGTTGGCTACACCTTC
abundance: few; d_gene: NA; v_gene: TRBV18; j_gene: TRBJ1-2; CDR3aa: CASSPKQGIFDGYTF; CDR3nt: TGTGCCAGCTCACCGAAGCAGGGGATCTTCGATGGCTACACCTTC
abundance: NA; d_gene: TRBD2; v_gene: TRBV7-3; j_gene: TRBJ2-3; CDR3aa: CASSITGTSGTDTQYF; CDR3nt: TGTGCCAGCAGCATCACCGGGACTAGCGGCACAGATACGCAGTATTTT
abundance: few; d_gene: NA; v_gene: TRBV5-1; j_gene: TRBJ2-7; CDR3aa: CASSSQGYEQYF; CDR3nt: TGCGCCAGCAGCTCTCAGGGCTACGAGCAGTACTTC
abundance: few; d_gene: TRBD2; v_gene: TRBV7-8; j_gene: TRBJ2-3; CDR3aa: CASSLTHSGVSTDTQYF; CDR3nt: TGTGCCAGCAGTCTAACGCATAGCGGGGTGAGCACAGATACGCAGTATTTT
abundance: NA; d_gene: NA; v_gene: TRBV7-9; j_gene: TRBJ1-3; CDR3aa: CASSLPYRAGNTIYF; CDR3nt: TGTGCCAGCAGCCTCCCCTACAGGGCTGGAAACACCATATATTTT
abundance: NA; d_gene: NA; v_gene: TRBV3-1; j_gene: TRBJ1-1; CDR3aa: CASSPRLRTEAFF; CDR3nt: TGTGCCAGCAGCCCCCGACTGAGAACTGAAGCTTTCTTT
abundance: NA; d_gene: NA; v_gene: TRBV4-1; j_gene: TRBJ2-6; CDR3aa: CASSQATSGTRANVLTF; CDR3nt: TGCGCCAGCAGCCAAGCCACCTCCGGGACACGGGCCAACGTCCTGACTTTC
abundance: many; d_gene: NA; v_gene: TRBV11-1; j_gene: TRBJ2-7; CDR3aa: CASSSDYYEQYF; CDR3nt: TGTGCCAGCAGCTCCGACTACTACGAGCAGTACTTC
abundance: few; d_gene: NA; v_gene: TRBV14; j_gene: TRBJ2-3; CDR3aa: CASSPGTTGGTQYF; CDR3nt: TGTGCCAGCAGCCCCGGGACGACCGGGGGTACGCAGTATTTT
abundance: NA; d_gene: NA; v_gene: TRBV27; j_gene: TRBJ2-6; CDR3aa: CASRSGTSGANVLTF; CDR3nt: TGTGCCAGCAGATCGGGGACCTCTGGGGCCAACGTCCTGACTTTC
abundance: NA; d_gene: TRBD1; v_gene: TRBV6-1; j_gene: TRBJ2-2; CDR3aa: CASSGDRQLTGELFF; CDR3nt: TGTGCCAGCAGTGGGGACAGGCAATTAACCGGGGAGCTGTTTTTT
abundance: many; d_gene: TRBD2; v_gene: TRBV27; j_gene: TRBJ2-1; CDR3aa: CASGLAGSYNEQFF; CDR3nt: TGTGCCAGCGGACTAGCGGGGAGCTACAATGAGCAGTTCTTC
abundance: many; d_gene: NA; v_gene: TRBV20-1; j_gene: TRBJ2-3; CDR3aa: CSASQPGAGDTQYF; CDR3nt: TGCAGTGCTAGTCAGCCAGGGGCGGGTGATACGCAGTATTTT
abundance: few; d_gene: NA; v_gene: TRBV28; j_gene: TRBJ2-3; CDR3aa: CASSATSLYRTDTQYF; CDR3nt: TGTGCCAGCAGTGCGACTAGTTTGTACCGCACAGATACGCAGTATTTT
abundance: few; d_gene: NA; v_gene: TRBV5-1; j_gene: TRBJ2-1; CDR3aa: CASSLGTSVNEQFF; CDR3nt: TGCGCCAGCAGCTTGGGAACTAGTGTTAATGAGCAGTTCTTC
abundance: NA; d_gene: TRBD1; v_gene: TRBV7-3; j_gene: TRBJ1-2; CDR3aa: CASSLLGEQGLSGYTF; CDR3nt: TGTGCCAGCAGCTTATTAGGGGAACAGGGGCTTAGTGGCTACACCTTC
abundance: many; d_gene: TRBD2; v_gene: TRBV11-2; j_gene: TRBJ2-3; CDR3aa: CASSRFHGGSGPDTQYF; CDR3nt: TGTGCCAGCAGTCGTTTCCACGGCGGGAGCGGGCCAGATACGCAGTATTTT
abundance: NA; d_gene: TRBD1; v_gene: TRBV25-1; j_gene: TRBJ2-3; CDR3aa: CASSGDRVSDTQYF; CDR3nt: TGTGCCAGCAGTGGGGACAGGGTCTCGGATACGCAGTATTTT
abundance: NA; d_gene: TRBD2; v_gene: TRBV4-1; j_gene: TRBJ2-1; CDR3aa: CASSQERLAGLHEQFF; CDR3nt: TGCGCCAGCAGCCAAGAACGGTTAGCGGGACTTCATGAGCAGTTCTTC
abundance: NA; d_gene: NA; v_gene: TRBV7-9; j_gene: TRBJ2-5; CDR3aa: CASSPTSMEETQYF; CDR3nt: TGTGCCAGCAGCCCAACTAGCATGGAAGAGACCCAGTACTTC
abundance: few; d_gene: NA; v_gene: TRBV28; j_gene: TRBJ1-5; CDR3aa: CASSFPREPSNQPQHF; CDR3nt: TGTGCCAGCAGTTTCCCCCGCGAGCCGAGCAATCAGCCCCAGCATTTT
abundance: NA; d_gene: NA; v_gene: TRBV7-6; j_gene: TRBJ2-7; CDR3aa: CASSLSPYYEQYF; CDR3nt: TGTGCCAGCAGCTTAAGTCCCTACTACGAGCAGTACTTC
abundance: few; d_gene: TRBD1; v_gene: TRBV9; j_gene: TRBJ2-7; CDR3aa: CASSAGGAYEQYF; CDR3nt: TGTGCCAGCAGCGCAGGGGGCGCGTACGAGCAGTACTTC
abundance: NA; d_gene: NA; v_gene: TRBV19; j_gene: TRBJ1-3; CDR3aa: CASSRPDLSSGNTIYF; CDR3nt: TGTGCCAGTAGTAGACCGGACCTTTCCTCTGGAAACACCATATATTTT
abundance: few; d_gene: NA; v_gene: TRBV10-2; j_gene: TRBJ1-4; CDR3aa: CASRVDWPLGEKLFF; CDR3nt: TGCGCCAGCAGGGTTGATTGGCCCTTAGGGGAAAAACTGTTTTTT
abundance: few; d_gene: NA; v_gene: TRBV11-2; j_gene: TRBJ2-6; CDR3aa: CASSLVVGANVLTF; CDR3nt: TGTGCCAGCAGCTTAGTTGTTGGGGCCAACGTCCTGACTTTC
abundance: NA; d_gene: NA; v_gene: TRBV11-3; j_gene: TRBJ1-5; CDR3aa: CASSFDRTRGWNQPQHF; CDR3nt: TGTGCCAGCAGCTTCGATCGGACAAGGGGTTGGAATCAGCCCCAGCATTTT
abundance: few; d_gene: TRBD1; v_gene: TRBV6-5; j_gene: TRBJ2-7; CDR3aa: CASSYGTGESDEQYF; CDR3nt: TGTGCCAGCAGTTACGGTACAGGGGAAAGCGACGAGCAGTACTTC
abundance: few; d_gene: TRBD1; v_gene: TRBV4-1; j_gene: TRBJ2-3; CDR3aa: CASSQGDRGREDTQYF; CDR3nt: TGCGCCAGCAGCCAAGGGGACAGGGGGCGAGAAGATACGCAGTATTTT
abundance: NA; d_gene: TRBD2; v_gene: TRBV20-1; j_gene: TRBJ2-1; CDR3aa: CSARDPGLVGVSYNEQFF; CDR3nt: TGCAGTGCTAGAGATCCGGGACTAGTAGGGGTCTCCTACAATGAGCAGTTCTTC
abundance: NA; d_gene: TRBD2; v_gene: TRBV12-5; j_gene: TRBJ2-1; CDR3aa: CASGLATSGVNEQFF; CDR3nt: TGTGCTAGTGGTTTGGCGACTAGCGGGGTTAATGAGCAGTTCTTC
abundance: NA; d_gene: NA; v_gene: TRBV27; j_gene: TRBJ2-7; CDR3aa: CASSSLFGETYEQYF; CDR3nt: TGTGCCAGCAGTTCCCTGTTCGGGGAAACCTACGAGCAGTACTTC
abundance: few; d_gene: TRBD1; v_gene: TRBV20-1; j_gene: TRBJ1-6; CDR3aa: CSARGRDRANSPLHF; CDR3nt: TGCAGTGCTAGAGGTCGGGACAGGGCCAATTCACCCCTCCACTTT
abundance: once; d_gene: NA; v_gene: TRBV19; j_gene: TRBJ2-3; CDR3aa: CASSIWTTDTQYF; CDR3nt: TGTGCCAGTAGTATTTGGACAACCGATACGCAGTATTTT
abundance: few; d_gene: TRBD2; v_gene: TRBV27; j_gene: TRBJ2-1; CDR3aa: CASIPTSAGGLQFF; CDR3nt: TGTGCCAGCATCCCAACCTCAGCGGGAGGGCTGCAGTTCTTC
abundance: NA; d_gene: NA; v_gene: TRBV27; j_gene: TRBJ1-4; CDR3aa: CASSLWGQVNEKLFF; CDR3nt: TGTGCCAGCAGTTTATGGGGGCAGGTTAATGAAAAACTGTTTTTT
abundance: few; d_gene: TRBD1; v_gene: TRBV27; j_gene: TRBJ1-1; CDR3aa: CASSSRGTTEAFF; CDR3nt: TGTGCCAGCAGTAGCAGGGGGACCACTGAAGCTTTCTTT
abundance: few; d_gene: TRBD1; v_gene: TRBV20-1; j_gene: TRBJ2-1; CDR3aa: CSAAGQGSYNEQFF; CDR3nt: TGCAGTGCTGCGGGACAGGGATCCTACAATGAGCAGTTCTTC
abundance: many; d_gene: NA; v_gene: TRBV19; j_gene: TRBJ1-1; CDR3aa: CASSMARGVSF; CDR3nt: TGTGCCAGTAGTATGGCCCGAGGGGTGTCCTTT
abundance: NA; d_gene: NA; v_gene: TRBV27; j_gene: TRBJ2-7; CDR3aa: CASSYGSSFSGTEQYF; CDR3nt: TGTGCCAGCAGTTATGGTTCGTCTTTTTCAGGGACCGAGCAGTACTTC
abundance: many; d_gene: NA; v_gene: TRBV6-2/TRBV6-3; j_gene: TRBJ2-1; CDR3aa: CASSYSKGPSSYNEQFF; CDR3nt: TGTGCCAGCAGTTACTCGAAAGGGCCTAGCTCCTACAATGAGCAGTTCTTC
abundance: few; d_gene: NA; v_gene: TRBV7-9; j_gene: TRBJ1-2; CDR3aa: CASSAENGDGYTF; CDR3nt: TGTGCCAGCAGCGCGGAGAACGGAGACGGCTACACCTTC